This entry concerns a single T cell receptor beta chain. Its antigen is not identified. This entry comes from a study of blood T cells in healthy people across ages. Study-level findings and limits: Per-million-T-cell TCR beta diversity fell roughly linearly with age.

Germline CDR1 SNHLY, CDR2 FYNNEI. This CDR3 is built from 14 residues. Deletions cut 7 bases from V and 5 bases from J, with 17 bases between. Sample-barcoded 5' priming and a J-beta primer mix drove a second PCR of 7 to 11 cycles. Every sample gave at least 2.5 million paired-end reads containing CDR3. TCRdb re-analysed the 5' RACE reads in MiXCR, keeping a single row per CDR3 protein. The table lists fewer than 800,000 distinct CDR3 sequences, around half of them singletons. This clonotype originated in a woman in her sixties in good health. Specimen: blood. V gene TRBV2 combines with J gene TRBJ2-5; TRBD1 might be the D (6 bases). The CDR3 nucleotides read TGTGCCAGCACCCGACAGGTTTCGGGCGAGACCCAGTACTTC. Encoded protein: CASTRQVSGETQYF.